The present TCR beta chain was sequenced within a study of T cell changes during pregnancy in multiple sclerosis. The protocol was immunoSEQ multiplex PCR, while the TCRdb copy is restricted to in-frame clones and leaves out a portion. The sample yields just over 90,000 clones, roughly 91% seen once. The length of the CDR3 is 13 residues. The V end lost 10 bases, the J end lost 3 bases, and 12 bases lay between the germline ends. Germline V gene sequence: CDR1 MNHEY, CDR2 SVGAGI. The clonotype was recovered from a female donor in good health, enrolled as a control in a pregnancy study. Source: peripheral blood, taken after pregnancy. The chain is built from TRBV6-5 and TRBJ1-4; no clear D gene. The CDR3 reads CAIPLGANEKLFF. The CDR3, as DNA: TGTGCCATTCCGTTGGGAGCTAATGAAAAACTGTTTTTT.